The 32 T cell receptor beta chains listed next were all sequenced from one sample in a study of blood T cell repertoires in COVID-19. Profiling relied on immunoSEQ multiplex PCR, and the TCRdb table lists in-frame clones only, not all of them. This sample has more than 95,000 clones, with over 65% found just once. Sequenced input: peripheral blood. The origin of the receptors is a man between 60 and 70 years old with acute or convalescent COVID-19.

This clone was detected once. The chain uses TRBV6-2 or TRBV6-3 and TRBJ2-1; perhaps TRBD2 as D (5 bases). This CDR3 contains 15 residues. Deletions cut 2 bases from V and 1 base from J, with 9 bases between. Germline CDR1 MNHEY, CDR2 SVGEGT. CDR3: CASSYGSVSYNEQFF. CDR3 in DNA: TGTGCCAGCAGTTACGGTAGCGTGTCCTACAATGAGCAGTTCTTC.

The V and J genes are TRBV6-2 or TRBV6-3 and TRBJ1-2, with D maybe TRBD1 (5 bases). Trimming cost V 5 bases and J 4 bases, with 14 bases left between them. Germline V gives CDR1 MNHEY, CDR2 SVGEGT. The CDR3 loop spans 14 amino acids. The CDR3 coding sequence is TGTGCCAGCAGTGACACAGGTTTCCTCTATGGCTACACCTTC. Amino acids: CASSDTGFLYGYTF.

This chain connects TRBV9 to TRBJ2-5, with 9 bases matching TRBD2. The CDR3 has 15 residues. Trimming took 1 base from V and 5 from J; bases not matched to a gene: 6. The germline V gene has CDR1 SGDLS and CDR2 YYNGEE. CDR3 sequence reads: CASSVSLSGRETQYF. CDR3 DNA sequence: TGTGCCAGCAGCGTATCTCTCAGCGGGAGGGAGACCCAGTACTTC.

J is TRBJ1-6 and V is TRBV28; D possibly corresponds to TRBD1 (6 bases). Germline V gene lookup returns CDR1 MDHEN and CDR2 SYDVKM. The CDR3 loop spans 14 amino acids. The germline V and J ends were trimmed by 6 bases and 6 bases, with 12 bases remaining between them. The CDR3 nucleotides are TGTGCCAGCAGGTGGACAGCTCCTAATTCACCCCTCCACTTT. Residues: CASRWTAPNSPLHF.

This clone was seen only once. The V call is TRBV5-4, the J call TRBJ2-2; 7 nucleotides agree with TRBD1. This CDR3 spans 15 amino acids. CDR1 and CDR2 from the germline V gene are SGHNT and YYREEE (reference sequence). V gave up 4 bases and J gave up 4 bases; unmatched junction bases: 7. CDR3 in DNA: TGTGCCAGCAGCACAAAGACAGGGCTCACCGGGGAGCTGTTTTTT. Translating it yields CASSTKTGLTGELFF.

The genes are TRBV6-2 or TRBV6-3 and TRBJ2-4; no definite D call. The germline gives CDR1 MNHEY, CDR2 SVGEGT. The CDR3 contains 13 residues. V lost 3 bases, J lost 8 bases, and 11 bases lay in between. This CDR3 is CASSYVSVDIQYF. In nucleotides, the CDR3 is TGTGCCAGCAGTTATGTCTCGGTAGACATTCAGTACTTC.

The rearrangement joins TRBV9 to TRBJ1-5; the D is unclear. Germline CDR1 and CDR2: SGDLS and YYNGEE. The CDR3 loop spans 14 amino acids. V was pared by 0 bases and J by 1 base, with 5 bases between. The CDR3 region is CASSVGVSNQPQHF. CDR3 sequence (DNA): TGTGCCAGCAGCGTAGGAGTAAGCAATCAGCCCCAGCATTTT.

This clone was seen a single time. This chain joins TRBV28 and TRBJ1-5, with D possibly matching TRBD1 (6 bases). V lost 8 bases and J lost 3, with 17 bases in between. CDR3 length equals 15 residues. Germline V gives CDR1 MDHEN, CDR2 SYDVKM. Here the CDR3 DNA reads TGTGCCAGCGGGTCGTACAGGGACCTCAATCAGCCCCAGCATTTT. Translated: CASGSYRDLNQPQHF.

The chain carries TRBV19 and TRBJ1-6, with D possibly TRBD1 on 6 matching bases. Germline values: CDR1 LNHDA, CDR2 SQIVND (reference sequence). There are 14 residues in the CDR3. Trimming pared 1 base from V and 6 bases from J, leaving 7 bases between. In DNA form, the CDR3 reads TGTGCCAGTAGTATAGGGGACATTAATTCACCCCTCCACTTT. As protein: CASSIGDINSPLHF.

The CDR3 loop reads CASSYTNPGQNTEAFF. The CDR3, as DNA: TGTGCCAGCAGTTACACCAATCCGGGACAAAACACTGAAGCTTTCTTT. The rearrangement links TRBV6-5 to TRBJ1-1; TRBD1 might be the D (6 bases). Deletions cut 2 bases from V and 2 bases from J, with 15 bases between. The CDR3 consists of 16 residues. Germline lookup yields CDR1 MNHEY and CDR2 SVGAGI.

The rearrangement links TRBV5-6 to TRBJ2-5, with D perhaps matching TRBD2 (5 bases). V was cut by 4 bases and J by 5 bases, with 12 bases left in between. This CDR3 region has 13 residues. Germline values: CDR1 SGHDT, CDR2 YYEEEE. CDR3 region: CASSPGRRETQYF. The DNA of the CDR3 is TGTGCCAGCAGCCCCGGACGGAGGGAGACCCAGTACTTC.

The J gene is TRBJ2-2, the V gene TRBV19, with a weak D call TRBD1 (6 bases). The CDR3 is 13 amino acids. The germline V gene has CDR1 LNHDA and CDR2 SQIVND (reference sequence). Trimming removed 7 bases at V and 5 bases at J, with 11 bases between. CDR3 bases: TGTGCCAGTACGACAGGACTTACCGGGGAGCTGTTTTTT. Protein sequence: CASTTGLTGELFF.

The chain has TRBV6-5 and TRBJ2-7; maybe TRBD2 (5 bases). The CDR3 contains 15 residues. Germline V gene data show CDR1 as MNHEY and CDR2 as SVGAGI. The V gene lost 0 bases and the J gene lost 2 bases, with 11 bases spanning the gap. The DNA for the CDR3 is TGTGCCAGCAGTTACTCGGCGGGCAAGACCTACGAGCAGTACGTC. Its protein product is CASSYSAGKTYEQYV.

The sample holds one count of this clone. The V gene is TRBV19, the J gene TRBJ1-1; 10 bases match TRBD1. Unmatched junction bases numbered 9, after V lost 7 bases and J lost 4 bases. The CDR3 sequence is 15 residues long. CDR1 is LNHDA and CDR2 is SQIVND in the germline V gene (reference sequence). The CDR3 DNA follows: TGTGCCAGTACAAGAAACCGGGACAGGGGCACTGAAGCTTTCTTT. Encoded protein: CASTRNRDRGTEAFF.

The V call is TRBV7-8, the J call TRBJ2-1, with 10 bases matching TRBD1. The CDR3 runs to 19 residues. The germline V gene encodes CDR1 SGHVS and CDR2 FQNEAQ. After removal of 4 bases from V and 6 bases from J, the junction contained 18 bases not matched to a gene. The CDR3 region has the DNA TGTGCCAGCAGCTCAAGACGGGGACAGGGGATCCCCGTCATCAATGAGCAGTTCTTC. It yields the protein CASSSRRGQGIPVINEQFF.

The rearrangement uses TRBV7-6 and TRBJ2-1, with 7 bases aligning to TRBD2. The CDR3 consists of 17 residues. V shed 2 bases, J shed 0 bases, and the junction held 7 bases outside the gene matches. The germline V gene encodes CDR1 SGHVS and CDR2 FNYEAQ. In DNA form, the CDR3 reads TGTGCCAGCAGCTTAAGTTCGCGCGGGAGCTCCTACAATGAGCAGTTCTTC. Amino acids: CASSLSSRGSSYNEQFF.

V usage is TRBV27 and J usage is TRBJ1-6; D call uncertain. CDR1 is MNHEY and CDR2 is SMNVEV in the germline V gene (reference sequence). The CDR3 sequence is 9 residues long. The germline V and J ends were trimmed by 8 bases and 17 bases, with 10 bases remaining between them. The CDR3 spells CASDCSVHF. In nucleotides, the CDR3 is TGTGCCAGCGACTGTTCCGTCCACTTT.

This clone was seen a few times. This chain links TRBV7-9 with TRBJ2-7, with 8 bases identical to TRBD1. The J segment lost 6 bases and the V segment lost 4 bases, leaving 8 bases of the junction unmatched. Germline V CDR1 and CDR2: SEHNR, FQNEAQ (reference sequence). The CDR3 covers 14 residues. CDR3 DNA sequence: TGTGCCAGCAGCTCGGACAGGGAGAGCGGCGAGCAGTACTTC. This translates into CASSSDRESGEQYF.

The genes are TRBV18 and TRBJ2-5; D uncertain. Germline V gene sequence: CDR1 KGHSH, CDR2 LQKENI. The CDR3 consists of 13 residues. Trimming took 3 bases from V and 5 from J, leaving 10 bases between them. CDR3 in amino acids: CASSPNTGETQYF. As DNA, the CDR3 is TGTGCCAGCTCACCCAACACCGGGGAGACCCAGTACTTC.

The gene calls are TRBV12-3 or TRBV12-4 and TRBJ2-1; D is possibly TRBD2 (6 bases). The CDR3 extends over 13 amino acids. Trimming took 7 bases from V and 12 from J, leaving 19 bases between them. CDR3 loop: CASNRGWGRMQFF. CDR3 nucleotides: TGTGCCAGCAACCGGGGGTGGGGAAGGATGCAGTTCTTC.

This chain joins TRBV28 and TRBJ2-1; 9 bases align to TRBD1. The trim removed 6 bases at V and 9 bases at J, leaving 15 bases unmatched. Germline V gene sequence: CDR1 MDHEN, CDR2 SYDVKM. The CDR3 loop spans 16 amino acids. This CDR3 is CASSHWDRVKEVEQFF. The CDR3 DNA reads TGTGCCAGCAGCCATTGGGACAGGGTGAAGGAAGTTGAGCAGTTCTTC.

CDR3 DNA: TGTGCCAGTTCCCAACCGGGACATTACACCGGGGAGCTGTTTTTT. Translation: CASSQPGHYTGELFF. This sequence joins TRBV6-5 and TRBJ2-2; tentative D call: TRBD1 (6 bases). Germline V lookup: CDR1 MNHEY, CDR2 SVGAGI. V was pared by 9 bases and J by 3 bases, with 17 bases between. The CDR3 consists of 15 residues.

This chain connects TRBV6-5 to TRBJ2-1, with 7 bases lining up with TRBD2. This CDR3 comprises 15 residues. Per the germline V gene, CDR1 is MNHEY and CDR2 is SVGAGI. The J segment lost 7 bases and the V segment lost 2 bases, leaving 8 bases of the junction unmatched. This CDR3 reads CASSYRRRERNEQFF. The CDR3 DNA reads TGTGCCAGCAGTTACCGCCGGCGGGAGAGGAATGAGCAGTTCTTC.

V usage is TRBV5-1 and J usage is TRBJ2-2; D may be TRBD2 (6 bases). V was shortened by 3 bases and J by 2 bases, with 11 bases between the two germline ends. CDR3 length: 15 amino acids. Germline V gene lookup returns CDR1 SGHRS and CDR2 YFSETQ. CDR3 amino acids: CASSWGDQNTGELFF. As DNA, the CDR3 is TGCGCCAGCAGCTGGGGGGACCAAAACACCGGGGAGCTGTTTTTT.

The CDR3 spells CSATGDASEQYV. In DNA, the CDR3 is TGCAGCGCGACAGGGGATGCTAGCGAGCAGTACGTC. This rearrangement joins TRBV29-1 to TRBJ2-7, with 8 positions matching TRBD1. The CDR3 has 12 amino acids. V dropped 7 bases and J dropped 6; count of bases not matched to a gene: 8. Germline V gives CDR1 SQVTM, CDR2 ANQGSEA.

The chain is built from TRBV6-2 or TRBV6-3 and TRBJ2-7; 11 bases are shared with TRBD2. Germline values: CDR1 MNHEY, CDR2 SVGEGT. J gave up 1 base and V 6 bases, and 5 bases lay outside the gene matches. The CDR3 loop spans 15 amino acids. The CDR3 DNA reads as TGTGCCAGCAGCTTTAGCGGGAGGGCTTCCTACGAGCAGTACGTC. As protein: CASSFSGRASYEQYV.

This chain connects TRBV28 to TRBJ2-1; TRBD2 matches 11 bases. CDR3 length: 17 amino acids. Germline values: CDR1 MDHEN, CDR2 SYDVKM. V was clipped by 3 bases and J by 0 bases; unmatched bases: 4. The CDR3 protein is CASSLSTSGSSYNEQFF. The CDR3 nucleotides read TGTGCCAGCAGTTTGAGTACTAGCGGGAGCTCCTACAATGAGCAGTTCTTC.

This chain uses TRBV7-9 with TRBJ1-5, with D tentatively TRBD1 (5 bases). This CDR3 is built from 15 residues. Trimming stripped 4 bases from V and 6 bases from J, with 16 bases between. The germline V gene encodes CDR1 SEHNR and CDR2 FQNEAQ (reference sequence). Written as DNA, the CDR3 is TGTGCCAGCAGCTACAGCGGGGGGGAACGTCAGCCCCAGCATTTT. Protein sequence: CASSYSGGERQPQHF.

The chain combines TRBV24-1 with TRBJ2-3; D gene unclear. Germline CDR1 and CDR2: KGHDR and SFDVKD. There are 14 residues in the CDR3. Trimming took off 3 bases at V and 2 bases at J, with 8 bases between the two ends. Written as DNA, the CDR3 is TGTGCCACCAGTGATCCTATTTCCACAGATACGCAGTATTTT. Protein: CATSDPISTDTQYF.

This clone was seen a single time. The chain is built from TRBV2 and TRBJ2-2; TRBD1 aligns across 9 bases. Trimming removed 6 bases from V and 6 bases from J; junction bases left unmatched: 8. The V gene's germline CDR1 is SNHLY and CDR2 FYNNEI. CDR3 length equals 15 residues. CDR3 region: CASRPGTGNSGELFF. CDR3 nucleotides: TGTGCCAGCAGACCCGGGACAGGGAATTCCGGGGAGCTGTTTTTT.

The V and J genes are TRBV12-5 and TRBJ2-3; 7 bases map to TRBD1. The CDR3 loop spans 16 amino acids. Germline assignment: CDR1 LGHNT and CDR2 FRNRAP. V lost 2 bases, J lost 2 bases, and 7 bases stayed unmatched. This CDR3 is CASGLNGQVNTDTQYF. In DNA form, the CDR3 reads TGTGCTAGTGGTTTGAATGGACAGGTAAACACAGATACGCAGTATTTT. Complete variable domain (other parts from reference TRBV12-5 and TRBJ2-3): DARVTQTPRHKVTEMGQEVTMRCQPILGHNTVFWYRQTMMQGLELLAYFRNRAPLDDSGMPKDRFSAEMPDATLATLKIQPSEPRDSAVYFCASGLNGQVNTDTQYFGPGTRLTVL.

J is TRBJ2-1 and V is TRBV5-1, with D hard to call. The CDR3 is 14 residues long. Germline V gene sequence: CDR1 SGHRS, CDR2 YFSETQ. V lost 0 bases, J lost 0 bases, and 4 bases lay in between. CDR3 protein: CASSLASSYNEQFF. CDR3 bases: TGCGCCAGCAGCTTGGCCAGCTCCTACAATGAGCAGTTCTTC.